Sequencing of this T cell receptor (beta chain) was carried out in a study of blood T cells in healthy people across ages (dated by TCRdb to the mid-2010s). With regard to the full study: In model experiments, template switching captured roughly one uniquely barcoded TCR beta cDNA molecule for every two T cells. Using deep sequencing normalized with unique cDNA molecular identifiers, the study measured how TCR beta repertoire diversity changes with age. The donors were divided into four age groups: young (average around 15 years), middle-aged (roughly 42), aged (approximately 64) and long-lived (approximately 74). To avoid experimental bias, donors of different ages were randomly spread across the sequencing lanes. Using the same blood draw, the study looked at two additional independent replicas of 1 million unique cDNA reads for two donors, one aged 18 to 30 and the other aged 80 or older.

Findings and caveats that apply to the study as a whole: Estimates of total diversity based on one million sequenced T cells were considered lower bounds and underestimates. Donor CMV infection status was unknown, potentially confounding age-related changes in expanded clonotypes. Observed TCR beta diversity correlated strongly with the percentage of naive T cells measured by flow cytometry. Because profiling used bulk unsorted PBMCs, naive and antigen-experienced compartments could not be compared conclusively. As age increased, observed TCR beta diversity per million T cells dropped in a roughly linear way, and a significant reduction was already evident by age roughly 36. Compared with the aged group, more naive CD4+ T cells, fewer expanded clones and increased TCR diversity were shown by the long-lived group, suggesting age selection.

The library was generated by 5' RACE. The sequencing machine was an Illumina HiSeq 2500. A second PCR of about 6 to 12 cycles was run with a J-beta primer mix and a sample-barcoded 5' primer. A template-switch 5' adaptor carrying 12 random nucleotides introduced a unique molecular identifier onto each TCR beta cDNA molecule. Each sample yielded at least 3 million CDR3-containing paired-end reads. First-strand cDNA synthesis was performed from all RNA using the Mint cDNA synthesis kit, with priming by a TRBC-specific oligonucleotide. All cDNA was treated with uracil-DNA glycosylase and then went through a first 18-cycle PCR with the universal primers M1SS and BC2_uni_R. On the study's bioinformatics: Each sample was normalized by randomly selecting 1 million high-quality reads, each carrying a distinct molecular identifier. Reads with shared molecular identifiers were discarded instead of being binned into consensus sequences. MiTCR, with a Q25 quality threshold and the strictest error-elimination algorithm, was used for CDR3 identification, clonotype clustering and error correction. Lower-bound total TCR beta diversity was estimated with a nonparametric unseen species model using Euler transformation. TCRdb reprocessing: public reads trimmed at Q25 with fastp, clones called with MiXCR, in-frame beta chains kept. All rows with the same CDR3 protein become a single entry with the most common DNA and genes. The V and J calls and clone size are TCRdb's, not the authors'. This sample lists about 1.5 million distinct CDR3 sequences; less than 45% were detected once. 4% of the sample is taken by the ten largest.

As regards this clonotype: Its antigen is still unknown. No much larger clone is present one base from it, and per-base qualities are unavailable.

At the junction V is shortened by 0 bases and J by 4 bases, with 12 bases in between. Taken from the germline V gene, the CDR1 and CDR2 loops are SQVTM and ANQGSEA. Inclusive of the bounding cysteine and phenylalanine, the CDR3 is 14 residues long. CDR3 DNA only is kept here, 42 bases in frame from base 1. Donors were under 40 systemically healthy Caucasian individuals from Russia aged roughly 6 to 90 years. Approximately 9.7 milliliters of peripheral blood were drawn from each donor into EDTA-treated Vacutainer tubes. Ficoll-Paque density-gradient centrifugation was used to isolate PBMCs, with at least 7 million obtained per sample. Total RNA, at least 5 micrograms per sample, was extracted from PBMCs with Trizol reagent. For every donor, flow cytometry on a PBMC aliquot measured the percentage of naive CD45RAhigh/CD27high T cells.

Sequences were obtained from blood. Recombination joined TRBV29-1 with TRBJ1-2, and perhaps TRBD1 as D gene, on 6 matching bases. The origin of this receptor is a woman in her late teens or twenties in good health. The CDR3 here reads CSVEDLQGTYGYTF. DNA sequence: TGCAGCGTTGAAGATCTTCAGGGGACCTATGGCTACACCTTC.